What follows are 5 T cell receptor beta chains derived from one specimen sequenced in a study of T-cell memory formation after mild COVID-19. One entry per CDR3 protein, called by TCRdb with MiXCR from the 5' RACE reads. The profile covers roughly 130,000 distinct CDR3 sequences, with 15% to 20% appearing a single time and 4.5% to 5.5% taken by the ten largest. Material: PBMCs or a T cell subset sorted from them (not recorded which). The receptor source for this set is a man aged 18 to 30 who had mild COVID-19 (a few samples of this study predate the infection). Cell type and time point are not known.

This clonotype occurred many times. The chain employs TRBV7-2 and TRBJ2-1; D is perhaps TRBD1 or TRBD2 (5 bases each). The CDR3 extends over 12 amino acids. V lost 3 bases and J 14 bases, leaving 14 bases between the germline ends. CDR1 SGHTA and CDR2 FQGNSA come from the germline V gene. Here the CDR3 DNA reads TGTGCCAGCAGCTTTTATGGGGACGGGGAGTTCTTC. Protein sequence: CASSFYGDGEFF.

This clonotype was seen a few times. CDR3 residues: CASSQDRQGSNTIYF. CDR3 in DNA: TGTGCCAGCAGCCAAGATCGCCAAGGCTCGAACACCATATATTTT. The chain combines TRBV4-2 with TRBJ1-3; D is uncertain. From germline, CDR1 is LGHNA and CDR2 YNFKEQ. The CDR3 is 15 residues long. V lost 0 bases to trimming and J lost 7 bases, with 13 bases between them.

This clonotype has a count of ten or more. The rearrangement uses TRBV28 and TRBJ2-2, with a weak D call TRBD2 (5 bases). V was trimmed by 3 bases and J by 5 bases, leaving 16 bases between them. This CDR3 has 16 residues. Germline CDR1 and CDR2: MDHEN and SYDVKM. The CDR3 spells CASSFGLSMGTGELFF. The DNA for the CDR3 is TGTGCCAGCAGTTTTGGACTCTCAATGGGGACCGGGGAGCTGTTTTTT.

The chain carries TRBV9 and TRBJ2-3, with D tentatively TRBD1 or TRBD2 (5 bases each). The germline V and J ends were trimmed by 0 bases and 6 bases, with 5 bases remaining between them. The germline gives CDR1 SGDLS, CDR2 YYNGEE. This CDR3 has 12 residues. The CDR3 is CASSVGGDTQYF. CDR3 in DNA: TGTGCCAGCAGCGTAGGGGGGGATACGCAGTATTTT.

In this sample, this clonotype turned up a few times. J is TRBJ2-2 and V is TRBV7-3; D not certain. From germline, CDR1 is SGHTA and CDR2 FQGTGA. Trimming removed 4 bases at V and 4 bases at J, with 7 bases between. The CDR3 covers 13 residues. This chain's CDR3 is CASSSGLTGELFF. CDR3 DNA sequence: TGTGCCAGCAGCTCAGGCCTCACCGGGGAGCTGTTTTTT. Variable domain in full (rest from reference TRBV7-3 and TRBJ2-2): GAGVSQTPSNKVTEKGKYVELRCDPISGHTALYWYRQSLGQGPEFLIYFQGTGAADDSGLPNDRFFAVRPEGSVSTLKIQRTERGDSAVYLCASSSGLTGELFFGEGSRLTVL.